What follows is one T cell receptor beta chain and its context. Sequencing used immunoSEQ multiplex PCR; TCRdb keeps in-frame clones, though not all of them. Among 90,000 to 95,000 clones listed, 90% to 95% were seen once. This CDR3 comprises 12 residues. Germline values: CDR1 GTSNPN, CDR2 SVGIG (reference sequence). V lost 4 bases to trimming and J lost 7 bases; unmatched junction nucleotides: 3. The record originates from a study of T cell changes during pregnancy in multiple sclerosis. Material: peripheral blood, obtained in the third trimester of pregnancy. V is TRBV30 and J is TRBJ2-1; 8 nucleotides line up with TRBD2. This receptor was obtained from a female donor with multiple sclerosis, enrolled in a pregnancy study. The CDR3 here is CAWTGGGNEQFF. CDR3 nucleotide sequence: TGTGCCTGGACGGGAGGGGGAAATGAGCAGTTCTTC.